This is a list of T cell receptor beta chains from one sample in a study of response to subunit inactivated influenza vaccine. TCRdb recomputed calls from the RT-PCR reads with MiXCR, one row per CDR3 protein. This table has 710,000 or so distinct CDR3 sequences, approximately 14% appearing once. The starting material was PBMCs from blood, obtained roughly 12 days after vaccination. The receptors shown here come from a man aged 45 to 65 who received an inactivated influenza vaccine. CDR3s include the opening cysteine and the closing phenylalanine or tryptophan. A D gene is named only where the DNA matches it firmly. Clone size is given for some rows only: seen once, a few or many times, or a class if the clone is expanded.

j_call d_call clone_size v_call cdr3_aa cdr3_nt
TRBJ2-2 TRBD1 few TRBV3-1 CASSPTRTGDTGELFF TGTGCCAGCAGCCCTACCAGGACAGGGGACACCGGGGAGCTGTTTTTT
TRBJ2-1 TRBD2 many TRBV4-3 CASSQVRLADEQFF TGCGCCAGCAGCCAAGTGCGACTAGCCGATGAGCAGTTCTTC
TRBJ2-3 TRBD1 few TRBV19 CASSESQGMDTQYF TGTGCCAGTTCCGAATCACAGGGGATGGATACGCAGTATTTT
TRBJ2-2 TRBD2 few TRBV6-2/TRBV6-3 CASSRLAIRTGELFF TGTGCCAGCAGCAGACTAGCAATTCGCACCGGGGAGCTGTTTTTT
TRBJ1-2 - - TRBV28 CASSPRAYGYTF TGTGCCAGCAGCCCGCGGGCCTATGGCTACACCTTC
TRBJ2-3 - - TRBV2 CASSVGATDTQYF TGTGCCAGCAGTGTTGGAGCCACAGATACGCAGTATTTT
TRBJ2-7 - - TRBV20-1 CSARTQGEQYF TGCAGTGCTAGAACCCAGGGCGAGCAGTACTTC
TRBJ1-5 TRBD1 few TRBV20-1 CSARLRQGGRPQHF TGCAGTGCTAGGCTGCGCCAGGGGGGAAGGCCCCAGCATTTT
TRBJ2-7 TRBD1 few TRBV27 CASSLTGDAIYEQYF TGTGCCAGCAGCCTGACAGGGGATGCGATCTACGAGCAGTACTTC
TRBJ2-5 TRBD2 - TRBV7-8 CASSSRLAGAGETQYF TGTGCCAGCAGCTCTCGACTAGCGGGAGCTGGAGAGACCCAGTACTTC
TRBJ1-2 TRBD1 - TRBV27 CASSFGTGFRGYTF TGTGCCAGCAGTTTTGGGACAGGGTTCAGGGGCTACACCTTC
TRBJ2-5 TRBD1 - TRBV5-1 CASSSGTGQRETQYF TGCGCCAGCAGCTCTGGGACAGGGCAAAGGGAGACCCAGTACTTC
TRBJ2-1 - many TRBV5-1 CASSLRPGSFNEQFF TGCGCCAGCAGCCTACGACCGGGGAGCTTCAATGAGCAGTTCTTC
TRBJ2-7 TRBD1 - TRBV27 CASTPTPGGFGYEQYF TGTGCCAGCACCCCCACCCCAGGGGGTTTCGGCTACGAGCAGTACTTC
TRBJ2-3 - - TRBV12-3/TRBV12-4 CASSPNGRDTQYF TGTGCCAGCAGTCCGAATGGCCGAGATACGCAGTATTTT
TRBJ2-5 TRBD1 - TRBV20-1 CSARATGAETQYF TGCAGTGCTAGAGCTACAGGGGCAGAGACCCAGTACTTC
TRBJ2-7 - many TRBV30 CAWSVLGTTEQYF TGTGCCTGGAGTGTACTGGGAACAACCGAGCAGTACTTC
TRBJ2-1 TRBD2 many TRBV15 CATTIREGGSYNEQFF TGTGCCACCACAATCCGGGAGGGAGGGTCCTACAATGAGCAGTTCTTC
TRBJ2-3 - few TRBV7-2 CASSADSAPTDTQYF TGTGCCAGCAGCGCGGACTCGGCCCCCACAGATACGCAGTATTTT
TRBJ1-1 - few TRBV12-3/TRBV12-4 CASSLGFGLGTEAFF TGTGCCAGCAGTTTGGGGTTTGGACTGGGGACTGAAGCTTTCTTT
TRBJ2-3 TRBD2 - TRBV28 CASSLTHGTSGWGTDTQYF TGTGCCAGCTCCCTTACCCATGGGACTAGCGGCTGGGGCACAGATACGCAGTATTTT
TRBJ2-7 TRBD1 - TRBV5-1 CASSFSGQGLSGEQYF TGCGCCAGCAGCTTTTCTGGACAGGGGCTGTCTGGGGAGCAGTACTTC